The 23 T cell receptor beta chains reported below all come from one sample, sequenced in a study of blood T cell repertoires in COVID-19. The repertoire was sequenced with immunoSEQ multiplex PCR; TCRdb's copy has only in-frame clones and lacks some. The repertoire has about 59,000 clones, more than 60% of them found once; the top ten carry approximately 13%. Material for sequencing was peripheral blood. These receptors all come from a woman aged 70-85 years with acute or convalescent COVID-19.

This clone has a handful of counts. V and J are TRBV20-1 and TRBJ2-1; 9 bases align to TRBD1. V lost 8 bases and J lost 7; bases outside the gene matches: 3. Germline loops: CDR1 DFQATT, CDR2 SNEGSKA (reference sequence). The CDR3 totals 11 residues. The DNA of the CDR3 is TGCAGTTTACAGGGGGCGAATGAGCAGTTCTTC. This encodes CSLQGANEQFF.

The rearrangement links TRBV9 to TRBJ2-2; D is perhaps TRBD1 (5 bases). CDR3 length: 13 residues. With 3 bases removed from V and 4 bases from J, the gap between germline ends came to 7 bases. CDR1 and CDR2 from the germline V gene are SGDLS and YYNGEE. The CDR3 sequence: CASSDDSTGELFF. CDR3 sequence (DNA): TGTGCCAGCAGCGATGACAGCACCGGGGAGCTGTTTTTT.

The chain has TRBV6-5 and TRBJ2-7, with D maybe TRBD2 (6 bases). The germline V gene has CDR1 MNHEY and CDR2 SVGAGI. Between the trimmed V and J ends, which lost 2 bases and 6 bases, there was a span of 8 bases. The CDR3 spans 12 residues. CDR3 amino acids: CASSYTGGEQYF. The DNA of the CDR3 is TGTGCCAGCAGTTACACCGGGGGCGAGCAGTACTTC.

The genes are TRBV18 and TRBJ1-1; weak D call: TRBD1 (5 bases). Between the trimmed V and J ends, which lost 5 bases and 4 bases, there was a span of 14 bases. This CDR3 region has 14 residues. The germline gives CDR1 KGHSH, CDR2 LQKENI. The DNA for the CDR3 is TGTGCCAGCTCAGAACGACAGCGAAGCACTGAAGCTTTCTTT. This gives the protein CASSERQRSTEAFF. Supplemented by reference TRBV18 and TRBJ1-1, the full variable domain reads NAGVMQNPRHLVRRRGQEARLRCSPMKGHSHVYWYRQLPEEGLKFMVYLQKENIIDESGMPKERFSAEFPKEGPSILRIQQVVRGDSAAYFCASSERQRSTEAFFGQGTRLTVV.

The V and J genes are TRBV18 and TRBJ1-2; maybe TRBD1 (5 bases). Germline assignment: CDR1 KGHSH and CDR2 LQKENI. Trimming pared 2 bases from V and 6 bases from J, leaving 13 bases between. CDR3 length: 14 residues. The CDR3 is CASSPSWGEDGYTF. The CDR3 nucleotides are TGTGCCAGCTCACCAAGTTGGGGGGAAGATGGCTACACCTTC. Filled out from reference TRBV18 and TRBJ1-2, the complete variable domain reads NAGVMQNPRHLVRRRGQEARLRCSPMKGHSHVYWYRQLPEEGLKFMVYLQKENIIDESGMPKERFSAEFPKEGPSILRIQQVVRGDSAAYFCASSPSWGEDGYTFGSGTRLTVV.

The chain recombines TRBV3-1 (or the pseudogene TRBV3-2) with TRBJ2-1, with 9 nucleotides matching TRBD1. This CDR3 region has 15 residues. Germline CDR1 LGHDT, CDR2 YNNKEL (reference sequence). J gave up 15 bases and V 1 base, and 13 bases lay outside the gene matches. The CDR3 here is CASSQGQGQGTEVFF. CDR3 DNA: TGTGCCAGCAGCCAAGGGCAGGGACAGGGTACGGAGGTGTTCTTC.

The chain has TRBV7-9 and TRBJ1-2; TRBD1 matches 8 bases. V was clipped by 5 bases and J by 1 base; unmatched bases: 3. The germline gives CDR1 SEHNR, CDR2 FQNEAQ (reference sequence). The CDR3 is 14 amino acids. CDR3 bases: TGTGCCAGCAGCCTAGGACAGGGTAACTATGGCTACACCTTC. It specifies CASSLGQGNYGYTF.

This clone turned up a few times. CDR3 sequence reads: CASSQITFGTGRSPLHF. The CDR3 DNA reads TGTGCCAGCAGCCAGATTACCTTCGGGACAGGTCGTTCACCCCTCCACTTT. The chain has TRBV3-1 (or the pseudogene TRBV3-2) and TRBJ1-6; TRBD1 matches 8 bases. V shed 3 bases and J 9 bases; nucleotides not matched to a gene: 13. This CDR3 has 17 residues. Germline CDR1 reads LGHDT; CDR2 reads YNNKEL (reference sequence).

J is TRBJ1-2 and V is TRBV11-2; 10 nucleotides align to TRBD1. V lost 5 bases and J lost 7; bases outside the gene matches: 7. Germline values: CDR1 SGHAT, CDR2 FQNNGV. The length of the CDR3 is 14 residues. The CDR3 nucleotides read TGTGCCAGCAGCCTGACAGGGGGCAAGGGTGGCTACACCTTC. This codes for CASSLTGGKGGYTF.

The rearrangement uses TRBV4-1 and TRBJ2-3, with a possible D match to TRBD2 (5 bases). The ends were cut back, 0 bases at V and 3 bases at J, with 16 bases in the middle. CDR3 length: 17 residues. Germline CDR1 MGHRA, CDR2 YSYEKL. Here the CDR3 reads CASSQDWARGFTDTQYF. The DNA of the CDR3 is TGCGCCAGCAGCCAAGATTGGGCACGGGGATTTACAGATACGCAGTATTTT.

This chain joins TRBV20-1 and TRBJ2-3, with D unresolved. V gave up 3 bases and J gave up 4 bases, with 17 bases separating them. This CDR3 has 15 residues. Looked up from germline, CDR1 is DFQATT and CDR2 is SNEGSKA (reference sequence). The CDR3 DNA is TGCAGTGCTAGTCATACCCTCCGCGATGCAGATACGCAGTATTTT. It specifies CSASHTLRDADTQYF.

CDR3 DNA sequence: TGCGCCAGCAGCCAAAATGAAGATTCATGGCCCGATTCACCCCTCCACTTT. This translates into CASSQNEDSWPDSPLHF. The V call is TRBV4-1, the J call TRBJ1-6, with D hard to call. The CDR3 contains 17 residues. Trimming shortened V by 2 bases and J by 8 bases, and 19 bases separated the two germline ends. CDR1 and CDR2 from the germline V gene are MGHRA and YSYEKL.

This rearrangement joins TRBV7-9 to TRBJ2-5, with D unresolved. The germline gives CDR1 SEHNR, CDR2 FQNEAQ (reference sequence). The CDR3 extends over 12 amino acids. The V end was cut by 5 bases, the J end by 5 bases, with 9 bases between. CDR3 sequence: CASSPRHETQYF. CDR3 in DNA: TGTGCCAGCAGCCCCAGGCACGAGACCCAGTACTTC.

This chain joins TRBV30 and TRBJ1-4; tentative D call: TRBD1 (5 bases). The CDR3 loop spans 16 amino acids. V dropped 1 base and J dropped 4 bases, with 16 bases sitting between them. The germline V gene encodes CDR1 GTSNPN and CDR2 SVGIG (reference sequence). The CDR3 protein is CAWSGRRGGYNEKLFF. CDR3 bases: TGTGCCTGGAGTGGCCGGCGGGGCGGATATAATGAAAAACTGTTTTTT.

The count of this clone is one. The gene calls are TRBV11-2 and TRBJ2-7, with D hard to call. The CDR3 has 13 residues. Trimming took 2 bases from V and 2 from J, leaving 7 bases between them. Looked up from germline, CDR1 is SGHAT and CDR2 is FQNNGV. The chain's CDR3 is CASSLQATYEQYF. The CDR3 DNA reads as TGTGCCAGCAGCTTACAGGCAACCTACGAGCAGTACTTC.

This chain uses TRBV7-3 with TRBJ2-5, with 9 positions matching TRBD2. The germline V gene has CDR1 SGHTA and CDR2 FQGTGA. J gave up 5 bases and V 5 bases, and 9 bases lay outside the gene matches. This CDR3 has 15 residues. The chain's CDR3 is CASSRGGGGMETQYF. CDR3 DNA sequence: TGTGCCAGCAGCCGTGGCGGGGGGGGCATGGAGACCCAGTACTTC.

The chain combines TRBV30 with TRBJ1-5; no definite D call. The CDR3 spans 13 residues. Trimming took 5 bases from V and 0 from J, leaving 8 bases between them. Germline assignment: CDR1 GTSNPN and CDR2 SVGIG (reference sequence). As DNA, the CDR3 is TGTGCCTGGGTCGCGGATAGCAATCAGCCCCAGCATTTT. Its protein product is CAWVADSNQPQHF. The entire variable domain, with the rest obtained from reference TRBV30 and TRBJ1-5, is as follows: SQTIHQWPATLVQPVGSPLSLECTVEGTSNPNLYWYRQAAGRGLQLLFYSVGIGQISSEVPQNLSASRPQDRQFILSSKKLLLSDSGFYLCAWVADSNQPQHFGDGTRLSIL.

V is TRBV11-2 and J is TRBJ2-2; 9 positions agree with TRBD1. The V and J ends lost 6 bases and 1 base, in that order; junction bases with no gene match: 6. Germline CDR1 and CDR2: SGHAT and FQNNGV. The length of the CDR3 is 16 residues. CDR3 sequence (DNA): TGTGCCAGCAGGCCCACAGGGGGCGAGAACACCGGGGAGCTGTTTTTT. Its translation is CASRPTGGENTGELFF.

As DNA, the CDR3 is TGTGCCAGCAAGGTGGAAGCAGGGGGCCTTTATGGCTACACCTTC. Amino acids: CASKVEAGGLYGYTF. This chain uses TRBV2 with TRBJ1-2, with 8 positions matching TRBD1. CDR3 length: 15 amino acids. J gave up 5 bases and V 7 bases, and 12 bases lay outside the gene matches. Per the germline V gene, CDR1 is SNHLY and CDR2 is FYNNEI.

The gene calls are TRBV11-2 and TRBJ2-1; 8 bases agree with TRBD1. The CDR3 runs to 16 residues. Germline V gene data show CDR1 as SGHAT and CDR2 as FQNNGV. After removal of 1 base from V and 7 bases from J, the junction contained 9 bases not matched to a gene. CDR3 in amino acids: CASSLGQGALPNEQFF. The CDR3 region has the DNA TGTGCCAGCAGCTTAGGTCAGGGGGCGCTACCAAATGAGCAGTTCTTC.

This clone was observed at least ten times. Additional DNA sequences in this sample encode the identical CDR3. Here the CDR3 DNA reads TGTGCCAGCAGCTTAGATCCTGGCGGGAACACTGAAGCTTTCTTT. Translated: CASSLDPGGNTEAFF. The chain uses TRBV11-2 and TRBJ1-1; D remains ambiguous. V dropped 0 bases and J dropped 1 base, with 9 bases sitting between them. This CDR3 comprises 15 residues. Germline CDR1 is SGHAT and CDR2 is FQNNGV.

The genes are TRBV5-5 and TRBJ1-3, with D maybe TRBD1 (6 bases). Germline CDR1 reads SGHKS; CDR2 reads YYEKEE (reference sequence). V lost 2 bases and J 0 bases, leaving 12 bases between the germline ends. This CDR3 contains 16 residues. CDR3 DNA: TGTGCCAGCAGCTTTCAACAGGGTCGCTCTGGAAACACCATATATTTT. This gives the protein CASSFQQGRSGNTIYF.

J is TRBJ2-2 and V is TRBV5-5; no definite D call. This CDR3 region has 15 residues. The V gene's germline CDR1 is SGHKS and CDR2 YYEKEE (reference sequence). V shed 0 bases and J shed 4 bases, with 10 bases lying between them. This CDR3 reads CASSLVVVPTGELFF. CDR3 bases: TGTGCCAGCAGCTTGGTAGTGGTGCCCACCGGGGAGCTGTTTTTT.